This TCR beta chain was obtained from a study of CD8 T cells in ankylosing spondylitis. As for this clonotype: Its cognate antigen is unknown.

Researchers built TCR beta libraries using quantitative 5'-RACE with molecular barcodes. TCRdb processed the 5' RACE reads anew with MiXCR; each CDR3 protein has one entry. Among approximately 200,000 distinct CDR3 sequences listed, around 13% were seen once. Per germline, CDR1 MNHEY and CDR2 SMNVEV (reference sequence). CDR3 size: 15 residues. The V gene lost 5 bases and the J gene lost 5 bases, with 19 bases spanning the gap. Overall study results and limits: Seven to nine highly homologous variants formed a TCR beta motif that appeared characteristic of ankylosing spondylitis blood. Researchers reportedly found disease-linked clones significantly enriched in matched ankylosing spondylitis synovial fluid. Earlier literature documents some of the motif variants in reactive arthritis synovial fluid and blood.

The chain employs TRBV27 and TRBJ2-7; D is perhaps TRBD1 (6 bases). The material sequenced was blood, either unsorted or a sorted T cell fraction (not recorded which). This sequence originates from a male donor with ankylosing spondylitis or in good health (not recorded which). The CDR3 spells CASSPLGGSENEQYF. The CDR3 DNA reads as TGTGCCAGCAGTCCCCTAGGGGGAAGTGAGAACGAGCAGTACTTC.